This T cell receptor (beta chain) is drawn from a study of blood T cell repertoires in COVID-19. CDR3 length: 12 residues. Trimming took 0 bases from V and 8 from J, leaving 6 bases between them. The germline gives CDR1 SGHDT, CDR2 YYEEEE. Sequencing used immunoSEQ multiplex PCR; TCRdb keeps in-frame clones, though not all of them. Here the sample spans 240,000 or so clones, 82% being singletons. The specimen sequenced was peripheral blood. The chain recombines TRBV5-6 with TRBJ2-1, with a tentative D call TRBD2 (5 bases). The receptor was isolated from a woman aged 55-70 years with active or convalescent COVID-19. The CDR3 DNA sequence: TGTGCCAGCAGCTTGGGGCGGGATGAGCAGTTCTTC. Translated, it gives CASSLGRDEQFF.